This TCR beta chain is drawn from a study of T-cell reconstitution after alpha-beta-depleted transplantation in children. Using unique molecular identifiers, the investigators prepared the TCRbeta library. From the PCR reads, TCRdb called clonotypes with MiXCR, one entry per CDR3 protein. This table has around 580,000 distinct CDR3 sequences, around 23% appearing once. There are a few counts of this clonotype. Looked up from germline, CDR1 is DFQATT and CDR2 is SNEGSKA (reference sequence). This CDR3 is 13 amino acids long. The origin of this receptor is a boy in the first two years of life who had a stem cell transplant for acute myeloid leukemia, so the T cells may come from the graft donor. The V call is TRBV20-1, the J call TRBJ2-5, with D possibly matching TRBD1 (5 bases). This specimen was PBMCs, mostly from graft donor cells, taken 360 days after TCRalphabeta/CD19-depleted stem cell transplant. The CDR3 nucleotides read TGCACCCCTTTTCAGGGAATTGGAGAGACCCAGTACTTC. Translation: CTPFQGIGETQYF.